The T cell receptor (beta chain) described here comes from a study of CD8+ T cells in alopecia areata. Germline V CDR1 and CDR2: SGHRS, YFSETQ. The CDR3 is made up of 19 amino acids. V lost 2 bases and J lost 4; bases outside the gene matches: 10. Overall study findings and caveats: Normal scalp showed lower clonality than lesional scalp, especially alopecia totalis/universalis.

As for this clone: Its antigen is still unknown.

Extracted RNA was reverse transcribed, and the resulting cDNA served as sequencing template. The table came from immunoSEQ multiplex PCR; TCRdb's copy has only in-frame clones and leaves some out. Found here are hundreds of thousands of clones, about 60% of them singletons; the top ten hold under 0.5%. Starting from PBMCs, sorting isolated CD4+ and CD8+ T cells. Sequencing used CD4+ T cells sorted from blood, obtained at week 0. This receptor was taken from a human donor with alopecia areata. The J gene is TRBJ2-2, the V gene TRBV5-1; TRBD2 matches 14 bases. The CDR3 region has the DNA TGCGCCAGCAGCTTCTCCCCCGGGACTAGCGGGAGCGGCACCGGGGAGCTGTTTTTT. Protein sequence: CASSFSPGTSGSGTGELFF.